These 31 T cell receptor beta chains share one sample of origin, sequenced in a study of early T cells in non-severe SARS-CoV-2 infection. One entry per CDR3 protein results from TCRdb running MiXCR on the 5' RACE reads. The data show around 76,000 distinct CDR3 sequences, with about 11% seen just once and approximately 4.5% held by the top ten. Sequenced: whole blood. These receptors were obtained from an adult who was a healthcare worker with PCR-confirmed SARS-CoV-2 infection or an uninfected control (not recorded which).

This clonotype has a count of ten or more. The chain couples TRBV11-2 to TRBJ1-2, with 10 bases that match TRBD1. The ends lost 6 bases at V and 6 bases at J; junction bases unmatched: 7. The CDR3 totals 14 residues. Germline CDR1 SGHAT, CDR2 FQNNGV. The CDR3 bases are TGTGCCAGCAGTCAAGACAGGGGGCCGCATGGCTACACCTTC. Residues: CASSQDRGPHGYTF. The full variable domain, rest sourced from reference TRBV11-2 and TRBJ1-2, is EAGVAQSPRYKIIEKRQSVAFWCNPISGHATLYWYQQILGQGPKLLIQFQNNGVVDDSQLPKDRFSAERLKGVDSTLKIQPAKLEDSAVYLCASSQDRGPHGYTFGSGTRLTVV.

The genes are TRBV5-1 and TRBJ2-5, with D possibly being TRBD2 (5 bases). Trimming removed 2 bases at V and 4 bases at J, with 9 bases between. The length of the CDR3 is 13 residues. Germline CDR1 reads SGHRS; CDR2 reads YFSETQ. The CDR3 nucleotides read TGCGCCAGCAGCTTTGAGAGGGCAGAGACCCAGTACTTC. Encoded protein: CASSFERAETQYF.

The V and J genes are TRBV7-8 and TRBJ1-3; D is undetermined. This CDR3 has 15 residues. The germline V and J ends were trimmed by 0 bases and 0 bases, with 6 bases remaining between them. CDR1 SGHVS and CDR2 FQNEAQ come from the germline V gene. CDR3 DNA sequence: TGTGCCAGCAGCTTAGCCGCAGGCTCTGGAAACACCATATATTTT. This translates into CASSLAAGSGNTIYF.

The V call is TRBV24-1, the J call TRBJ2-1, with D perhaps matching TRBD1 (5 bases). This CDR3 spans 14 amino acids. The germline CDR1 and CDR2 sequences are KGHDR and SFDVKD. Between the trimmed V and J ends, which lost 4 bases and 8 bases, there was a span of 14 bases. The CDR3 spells CATSDPPQGYEQFF. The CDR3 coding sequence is TGTGCCACCAGTGACCCCCCCCAGGGCTATGAGCAGTTCTTC.

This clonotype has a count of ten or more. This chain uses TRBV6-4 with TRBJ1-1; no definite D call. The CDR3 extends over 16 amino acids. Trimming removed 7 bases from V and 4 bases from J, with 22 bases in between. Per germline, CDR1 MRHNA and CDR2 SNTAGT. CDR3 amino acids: CASMPPGRPRVTEAFF. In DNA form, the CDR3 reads TGTGCCAGCATGCCCCCTGGACGGCCTCGGGTCACTGAAGCTTTCTTT.

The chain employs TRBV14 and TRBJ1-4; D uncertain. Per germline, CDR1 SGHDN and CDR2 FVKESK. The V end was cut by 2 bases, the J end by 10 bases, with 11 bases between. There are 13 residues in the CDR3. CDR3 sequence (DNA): TGTGCCAGCAGCCAATCTACACACGGAAAACTGTTTTTT. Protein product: CASSQSTHGKLFF.

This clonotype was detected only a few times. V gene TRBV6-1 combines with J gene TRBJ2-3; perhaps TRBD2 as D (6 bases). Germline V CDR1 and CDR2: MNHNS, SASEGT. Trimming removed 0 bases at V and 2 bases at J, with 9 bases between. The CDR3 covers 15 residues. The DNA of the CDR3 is TGTGCCAGCAGTGAAGCGGCGGGGCCCACAGATACGCAGTATTTT. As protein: CASSEAAGPTDTQYF.

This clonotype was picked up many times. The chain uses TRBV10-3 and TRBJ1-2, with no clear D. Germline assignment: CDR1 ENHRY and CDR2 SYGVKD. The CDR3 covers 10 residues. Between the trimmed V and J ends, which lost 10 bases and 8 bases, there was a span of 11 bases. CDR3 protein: CASGVGGYTF. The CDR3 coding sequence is TGTGCCAGCGGAGTGGGGGGCTACACCTTC.

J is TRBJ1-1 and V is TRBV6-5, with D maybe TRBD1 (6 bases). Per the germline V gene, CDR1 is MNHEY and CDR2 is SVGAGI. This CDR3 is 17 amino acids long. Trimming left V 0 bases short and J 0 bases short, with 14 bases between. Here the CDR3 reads CASSYSAPGALNTEAFF. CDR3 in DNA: TGTGCCAGCAGTTACTCCGCCCCAGGGGCTCTGAACACTGAAGCTTTCTTT.

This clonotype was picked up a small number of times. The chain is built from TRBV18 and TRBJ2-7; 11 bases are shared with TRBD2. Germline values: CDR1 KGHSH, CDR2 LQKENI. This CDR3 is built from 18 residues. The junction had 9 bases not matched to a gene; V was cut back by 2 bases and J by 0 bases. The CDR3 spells CASSPGTSGDPSSYEQYF. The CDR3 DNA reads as TGTGCCAGCTCACCAGGGACTAGCGGTGATCCTAGCTCCTACGAGCAGTACTTC.

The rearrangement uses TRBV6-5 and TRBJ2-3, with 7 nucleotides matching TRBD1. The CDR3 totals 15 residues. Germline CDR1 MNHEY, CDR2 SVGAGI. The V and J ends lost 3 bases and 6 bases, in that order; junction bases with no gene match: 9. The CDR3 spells CASSYPGPTGDTQYF. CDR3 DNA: TGTGCCAGCAGTTATCCCGGGCCGACAGGGGATACGCAGTATTTT.

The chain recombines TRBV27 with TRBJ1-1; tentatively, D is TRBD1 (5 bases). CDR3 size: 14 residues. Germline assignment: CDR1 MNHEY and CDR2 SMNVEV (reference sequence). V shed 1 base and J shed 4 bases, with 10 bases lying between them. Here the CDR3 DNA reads TGTGCCAGCAGTTTATGGGGGACGGGCACTGAAGCTTTCTTT. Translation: CASSLWGTGTEAFF.

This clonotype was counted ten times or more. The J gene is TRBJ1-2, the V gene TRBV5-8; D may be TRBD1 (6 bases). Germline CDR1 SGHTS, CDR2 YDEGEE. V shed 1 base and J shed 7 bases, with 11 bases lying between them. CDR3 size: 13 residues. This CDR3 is CASSLLQGSGYTF. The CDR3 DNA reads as TGTGCCAGCAGCTTGTTACAGGGCTCTGGCTACACCTTC.

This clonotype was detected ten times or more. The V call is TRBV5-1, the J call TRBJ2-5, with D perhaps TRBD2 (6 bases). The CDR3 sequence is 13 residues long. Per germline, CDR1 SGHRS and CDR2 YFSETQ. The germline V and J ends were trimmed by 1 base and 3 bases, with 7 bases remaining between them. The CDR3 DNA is TGCGCCAGCAGCTTGACGGGGGAAGAGACCCAGTACTTC. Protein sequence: CASSLTGEETQYF.

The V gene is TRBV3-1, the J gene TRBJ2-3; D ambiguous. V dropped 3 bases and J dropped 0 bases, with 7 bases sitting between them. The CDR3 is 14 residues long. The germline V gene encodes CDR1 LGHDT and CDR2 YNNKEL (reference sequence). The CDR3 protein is CASSHQASTDTQYF. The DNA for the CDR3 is TGTGCCAGCAGCCACCAGGCTAGCACAGATACGCAGTATTTT.

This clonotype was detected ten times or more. CDR3 nucleotides: TGTGCCAGCGTTTTCACTCCGGGGCAGCCCCAGCATTTT. Amino acid sequence: CASVFTPGQPQHF. The chain combines TRBV6-2 or TRBV6-3 with TRBJ1-5, with D uncertain. The CDR3 contains 13 residues. Per germline, CDR1 MNHEY and CDR2 SVGEGT. V was clipped by 8 bases and J by 7 bases, with 15 bases between them.

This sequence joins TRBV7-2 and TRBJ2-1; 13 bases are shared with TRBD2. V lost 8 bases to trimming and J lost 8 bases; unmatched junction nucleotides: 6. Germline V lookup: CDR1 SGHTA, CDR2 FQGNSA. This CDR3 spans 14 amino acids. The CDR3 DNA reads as TGTGCCAGCCCGCGACTAGCGGGGGGAGATGAGCAGTTCTTC. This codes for CASPRLAGGDEQFF.

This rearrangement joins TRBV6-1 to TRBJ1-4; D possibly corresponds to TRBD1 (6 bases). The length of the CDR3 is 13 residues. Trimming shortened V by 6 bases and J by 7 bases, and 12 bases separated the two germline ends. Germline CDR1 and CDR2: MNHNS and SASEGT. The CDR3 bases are TGTGCCAGCAGACAGGGTCAGGGTGAAAAACTGTTTTTT. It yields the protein CASRQGQGEKLFF.

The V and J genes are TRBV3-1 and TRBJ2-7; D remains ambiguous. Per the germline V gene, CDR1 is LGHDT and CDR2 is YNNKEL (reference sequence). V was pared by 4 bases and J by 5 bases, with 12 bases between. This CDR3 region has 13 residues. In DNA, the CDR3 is TGTGCCAGCAGCCCTACTATCCGAGACGAGCAGTACTTC. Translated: CASSPTIRDEQYF.

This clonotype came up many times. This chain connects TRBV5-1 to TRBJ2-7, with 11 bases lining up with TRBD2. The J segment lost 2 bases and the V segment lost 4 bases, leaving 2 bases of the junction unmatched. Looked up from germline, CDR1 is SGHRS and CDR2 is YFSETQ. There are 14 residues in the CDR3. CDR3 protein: CASSTSGGAYEQYF. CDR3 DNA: TGCGCCAGCAGCACTAGCGGGGGAGCCTACGAGCAGTACTTC. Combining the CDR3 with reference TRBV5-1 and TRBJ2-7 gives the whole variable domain KAGVTQTPRYLIKTRGQQVTLSCSPISGHRSVSWYQQTPGQGLQFLFEYFSETQRNKGNFPGRFSGRQFSNSRSEMNVSTLELGDSALYLCASSTSGGAYEQYFGPGTRLTVT.

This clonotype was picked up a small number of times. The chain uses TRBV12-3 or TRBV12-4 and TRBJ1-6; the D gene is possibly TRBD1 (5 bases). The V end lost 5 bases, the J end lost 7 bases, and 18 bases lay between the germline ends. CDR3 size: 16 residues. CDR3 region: CASSKTSGTANSPLHF. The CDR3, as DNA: TGTGCCAGCAGTAAAACTTCCGGGACGGCCAATTCACCCCTCCACTTT.

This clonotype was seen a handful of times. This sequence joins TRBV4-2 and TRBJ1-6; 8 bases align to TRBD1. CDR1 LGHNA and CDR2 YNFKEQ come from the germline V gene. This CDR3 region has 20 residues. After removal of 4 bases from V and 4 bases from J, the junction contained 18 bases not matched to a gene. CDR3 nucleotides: TGTGCCAGCAGCCGAATTGGACAGGGTAGTGGGGTTTCATATAATTCACCCCTCCACTTT. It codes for CASSRIGQGSGVSYNSPLHF.

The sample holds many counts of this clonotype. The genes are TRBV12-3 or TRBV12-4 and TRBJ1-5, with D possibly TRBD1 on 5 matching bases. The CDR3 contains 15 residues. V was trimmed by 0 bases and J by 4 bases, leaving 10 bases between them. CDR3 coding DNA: TGTGCCAGCAGTTTAGCGCTTGGGGGGAATCAGCCCCAGCATTTT. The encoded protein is CASSLALGGNQPQHF.

The DNA of the CDR3 is TGCGCCAGCAGTAATGGACTAGCGGGGACCGGGGAGCTGTTTTTT. It is translated as CASSNGLAGTGELFF. The chain uses TRBV10-2 and TRBJ2-2; 12 bases line up with TRBD2. V lost 5 bases and J lost 5; bases outside the gene matches: 3. The CDR3 sequence is 15 residues long. CDR1 and CDR2 (germline): WSHSY, SAAADI.

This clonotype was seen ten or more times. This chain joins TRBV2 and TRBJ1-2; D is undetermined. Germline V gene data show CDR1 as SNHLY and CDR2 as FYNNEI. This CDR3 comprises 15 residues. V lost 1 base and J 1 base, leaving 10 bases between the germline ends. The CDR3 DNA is TGTGCCAGCAGTGAAGACAAGGACCTTAACTATGGCTACACCTTC. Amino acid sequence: CASSEDKDLNYGYTF.

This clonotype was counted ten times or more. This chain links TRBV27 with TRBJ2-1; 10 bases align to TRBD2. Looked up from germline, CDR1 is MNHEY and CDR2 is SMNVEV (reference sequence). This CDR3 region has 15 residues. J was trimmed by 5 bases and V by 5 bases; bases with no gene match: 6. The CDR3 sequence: CASSPLAGVNNEQFF. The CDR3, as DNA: TGTGCCAGCAGTCCCCTAGCGGGGGTCAACAATGAGCAGTTCTTC.

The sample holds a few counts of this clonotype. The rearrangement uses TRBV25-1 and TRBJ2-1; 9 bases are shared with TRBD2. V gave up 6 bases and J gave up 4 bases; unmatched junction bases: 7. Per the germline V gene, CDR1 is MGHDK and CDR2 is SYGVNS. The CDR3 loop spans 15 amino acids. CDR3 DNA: TGTGCCAGCAGCGCTCGAGCGGGGGGTTACAATGAGCAGTTCTTC. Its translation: CASSARAGGYNEQFF.

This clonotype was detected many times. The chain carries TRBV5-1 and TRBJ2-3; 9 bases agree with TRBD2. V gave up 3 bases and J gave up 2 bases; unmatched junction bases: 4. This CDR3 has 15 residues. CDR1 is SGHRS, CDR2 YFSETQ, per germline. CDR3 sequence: CASSYWTSDTDTQYF. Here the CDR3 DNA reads TGCGCCAGCAGCTATTGGACTAGCGACACAGATACGCAGTATTTT.

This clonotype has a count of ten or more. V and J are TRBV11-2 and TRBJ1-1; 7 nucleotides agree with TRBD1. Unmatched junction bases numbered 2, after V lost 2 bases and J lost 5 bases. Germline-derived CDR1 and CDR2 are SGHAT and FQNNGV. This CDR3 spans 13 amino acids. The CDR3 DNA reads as TGTGCCAGCAGCTTATTACAGGGGACTGAAGCTTTCTTT. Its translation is CASSLLQGTEAFF.

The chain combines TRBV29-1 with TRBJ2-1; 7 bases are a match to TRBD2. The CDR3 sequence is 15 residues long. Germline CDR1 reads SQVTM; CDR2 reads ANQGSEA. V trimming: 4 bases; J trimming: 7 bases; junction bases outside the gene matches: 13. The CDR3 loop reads CSVVERGGRKNEQFF. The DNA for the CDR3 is TGCAGCGTTGTAGAGAGGGGCGGGAGAAAAAATGAGCAGTTCTTC.

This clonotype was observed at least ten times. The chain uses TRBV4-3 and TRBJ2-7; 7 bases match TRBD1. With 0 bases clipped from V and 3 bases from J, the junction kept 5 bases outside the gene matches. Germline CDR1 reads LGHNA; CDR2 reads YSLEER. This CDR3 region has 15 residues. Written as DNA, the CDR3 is TGCGCCAGCAGCCAAGATCGGACAGGTTACTACGAGCAGTACTTC. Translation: CASSQDRTGYYEQYF.